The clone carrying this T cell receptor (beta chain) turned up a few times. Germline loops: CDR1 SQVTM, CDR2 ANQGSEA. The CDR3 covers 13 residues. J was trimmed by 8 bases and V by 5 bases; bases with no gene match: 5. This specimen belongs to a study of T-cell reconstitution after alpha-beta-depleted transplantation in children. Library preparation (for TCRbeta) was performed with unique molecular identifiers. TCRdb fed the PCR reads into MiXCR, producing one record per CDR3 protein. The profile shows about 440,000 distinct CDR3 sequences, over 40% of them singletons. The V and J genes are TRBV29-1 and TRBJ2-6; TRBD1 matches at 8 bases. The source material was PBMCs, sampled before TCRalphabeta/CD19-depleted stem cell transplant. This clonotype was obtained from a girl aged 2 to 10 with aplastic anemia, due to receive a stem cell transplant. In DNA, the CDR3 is TGCAGCGTTTGGTCAGGGGGCTCCAACGTCCTGACTTTC. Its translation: CSVWSGGSNVLTF. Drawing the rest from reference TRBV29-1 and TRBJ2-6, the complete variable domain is SAVISQKPSRDICQRGTSLTIQCQVDSQVTMMFWYRQQPGQSLTLIATANQGSEATYESGFVIDKFPISRPNLTFSTLTVSNMSPEDSSIYLCSVWSGGSNVLTFGAGSRLTVL.